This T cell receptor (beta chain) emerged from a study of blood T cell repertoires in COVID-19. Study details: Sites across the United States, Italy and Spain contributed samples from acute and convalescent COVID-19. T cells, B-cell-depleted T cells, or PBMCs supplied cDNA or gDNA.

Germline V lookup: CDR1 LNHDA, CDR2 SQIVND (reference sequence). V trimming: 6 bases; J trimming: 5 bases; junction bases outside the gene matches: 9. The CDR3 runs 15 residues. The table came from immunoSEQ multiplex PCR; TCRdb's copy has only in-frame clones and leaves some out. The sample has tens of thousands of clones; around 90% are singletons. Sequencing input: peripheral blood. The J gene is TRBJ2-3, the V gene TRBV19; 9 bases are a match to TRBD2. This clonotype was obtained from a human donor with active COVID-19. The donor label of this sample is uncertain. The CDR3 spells CASSLRGGAGDTQYF. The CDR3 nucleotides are TGTGCCAGTAGCCTTCGCGGGGGGGCCGGAGATACGCAGTATTTT.